This T cell receptor beta chain comes out of a study of vaccination effects on CD4 cells after COVID-19. Using immunoSEQ multiplex PCR, the repertoire was profiled, and TCRdb retains in-frame clones only, with some absent. The table lists 20,000 to 25,000 clones, roughly four fifths of them singletons. Concerning this clone itself: Antigen unknown.

Trimming cost V 5 bases and J 2 bases; bases outside gene matches: 3. The CDR3 totals 15 residues. Germline loops: CDR1 SGHNT, CDR2 YENEEA. Cultured cells yielded isolated CD4+ T cells after 10 days. The chain uses TRBV11-3 and TRBJ2-1; 10 nucleotides line up with TRBD2. This sample comprised CD4+ T cells from PBMCs cultured without peptide, obtained before COVID-19 vaccination. The source is a human donor who received a COVID-19 vaccine. CDR3 DNA sequence: TGTGCCAGCAGCCCTCTAGCGGGAGCCTACAATGAGCAGTTCTTC. Translation: CASSPLAGAYNEQFF.